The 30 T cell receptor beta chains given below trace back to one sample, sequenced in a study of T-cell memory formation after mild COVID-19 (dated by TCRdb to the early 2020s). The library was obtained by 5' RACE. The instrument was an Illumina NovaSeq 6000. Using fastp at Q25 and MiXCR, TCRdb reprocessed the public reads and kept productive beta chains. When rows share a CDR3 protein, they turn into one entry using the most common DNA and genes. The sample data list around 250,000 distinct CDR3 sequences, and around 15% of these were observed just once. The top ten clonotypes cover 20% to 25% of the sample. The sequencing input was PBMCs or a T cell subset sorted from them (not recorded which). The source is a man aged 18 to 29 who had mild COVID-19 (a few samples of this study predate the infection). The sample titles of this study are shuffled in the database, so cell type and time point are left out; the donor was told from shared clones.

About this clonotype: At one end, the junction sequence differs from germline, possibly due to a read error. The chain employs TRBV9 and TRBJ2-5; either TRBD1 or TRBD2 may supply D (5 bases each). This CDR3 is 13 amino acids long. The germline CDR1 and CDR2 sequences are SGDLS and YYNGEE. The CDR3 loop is CASSGRDREPQYF. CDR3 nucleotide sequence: TGTGCCAGCAGCGGCCGGGACCGAGAGCCCCAGTACTTC.

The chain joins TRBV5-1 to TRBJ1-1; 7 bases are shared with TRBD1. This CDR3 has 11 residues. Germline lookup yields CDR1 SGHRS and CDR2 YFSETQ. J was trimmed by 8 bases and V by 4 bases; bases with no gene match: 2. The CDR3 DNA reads TGCGCCAGCAGCGTCAGGGGGGAAGCTTTCTTT. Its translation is CASSVRGEAFF. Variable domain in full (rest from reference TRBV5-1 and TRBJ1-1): KAGVTQTPRYLIKTRGQQVTLSCSPISGHRSVSWYQQTPGQGLQFLFEYFSETQRNKGNFPGRFSGRQFSNSRSEMNVSTLELGDSALYLCASSVRGEAFFGQGTRLTVV.

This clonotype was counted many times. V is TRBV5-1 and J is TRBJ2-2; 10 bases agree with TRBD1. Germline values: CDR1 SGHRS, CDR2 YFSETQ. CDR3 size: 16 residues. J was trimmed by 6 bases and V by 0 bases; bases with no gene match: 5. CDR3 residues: CASSLVWDRGPGELFF. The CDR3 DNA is TGCGCCAGCAGCTTGGTGTGGGACAGGGGTCCCGGGGAGCTGTTTTTT.

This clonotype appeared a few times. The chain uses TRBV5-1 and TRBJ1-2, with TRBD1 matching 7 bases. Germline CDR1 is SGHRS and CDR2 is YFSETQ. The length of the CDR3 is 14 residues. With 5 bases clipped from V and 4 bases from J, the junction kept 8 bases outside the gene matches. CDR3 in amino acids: CASRRDREIYGYTF. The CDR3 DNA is TGCGCCAGCAGGCGGGACAGAGAGATCTATGGCTACACCTTC.

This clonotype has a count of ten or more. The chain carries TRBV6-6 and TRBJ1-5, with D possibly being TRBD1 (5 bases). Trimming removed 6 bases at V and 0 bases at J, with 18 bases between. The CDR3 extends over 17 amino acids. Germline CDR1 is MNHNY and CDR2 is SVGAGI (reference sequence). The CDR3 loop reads CASSPLSRAHSNQPQHF. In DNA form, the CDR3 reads TGTGCCAGCAGCCCCCTCTCCAGGGCTCATAGCAATCAGCCCCAGCATTTT.

CDR3 region: CSGSGTSPDTQYF. The CDR3 DNA follows: TGCAGCGGGTCGGGGACTAGTCCAGATACGCAGTATTTT. The J gene is TRBJ2-3, the V gene TRBV29-1; TRBD2 agrees at 8 bases. J was trimmed by 4 bases and V by 7 bases; bases with no gene match: 7. Looked up from germline, CDR1 is SQVTM and CDR2 is ANQGSEA. The CDR3 covers 13 residues.

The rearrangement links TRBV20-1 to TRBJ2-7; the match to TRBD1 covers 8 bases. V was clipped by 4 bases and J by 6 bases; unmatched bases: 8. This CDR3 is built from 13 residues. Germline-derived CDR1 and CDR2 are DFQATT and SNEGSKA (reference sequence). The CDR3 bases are TGCAGTGCTACCAACCAGGGGGCCGGCGAGCAGTACTTC. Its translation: CSATNQGAGEQYF.

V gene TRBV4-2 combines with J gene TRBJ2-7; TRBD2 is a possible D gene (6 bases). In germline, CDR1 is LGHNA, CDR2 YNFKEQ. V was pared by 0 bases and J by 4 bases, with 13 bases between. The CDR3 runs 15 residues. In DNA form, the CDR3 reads TGTGCCAGCAGCCAAGATCGGGCAGGGACTTACGAGCAGTACTTC. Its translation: CASSQDRAGTYEQYF.

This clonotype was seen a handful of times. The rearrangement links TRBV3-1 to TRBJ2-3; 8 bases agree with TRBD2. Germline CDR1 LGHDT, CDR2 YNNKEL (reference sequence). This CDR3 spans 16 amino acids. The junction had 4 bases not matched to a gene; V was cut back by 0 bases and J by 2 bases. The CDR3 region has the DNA TGTGCCAGCAGCCAAGAGGGCGGGGGGCACACAGATACGCAGTATTTT. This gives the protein CASSQEGGGHTDTQYF.

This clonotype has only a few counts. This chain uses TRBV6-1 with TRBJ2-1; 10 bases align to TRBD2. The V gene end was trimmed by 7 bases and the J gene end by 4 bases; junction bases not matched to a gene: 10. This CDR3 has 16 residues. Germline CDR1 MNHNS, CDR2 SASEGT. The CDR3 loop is CASNALTSGVYNEQFF. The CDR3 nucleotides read TGTGCCAGCAATGCTCTAACTAGCGGGGTTTACAATGAGCAGTTCTTC.

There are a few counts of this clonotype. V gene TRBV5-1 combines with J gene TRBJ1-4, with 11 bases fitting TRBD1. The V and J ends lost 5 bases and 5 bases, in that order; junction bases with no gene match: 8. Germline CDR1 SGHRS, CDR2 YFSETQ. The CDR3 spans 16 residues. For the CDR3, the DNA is TGCGCCAGCAGGAAAGGGACAGGGGGAAAGAATGAAAAACTGTTTTTT. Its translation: CASRKGTGGKNEKLFF.

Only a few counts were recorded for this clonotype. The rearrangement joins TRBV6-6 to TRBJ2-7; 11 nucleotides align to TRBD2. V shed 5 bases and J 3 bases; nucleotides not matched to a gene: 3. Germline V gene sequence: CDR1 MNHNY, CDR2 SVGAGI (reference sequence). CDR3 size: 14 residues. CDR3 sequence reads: CASSQTSGNYEQYF. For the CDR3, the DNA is TGTGCCAGCAGTCAGACTAGCGGGAACTACGAGCAGTACTTC.

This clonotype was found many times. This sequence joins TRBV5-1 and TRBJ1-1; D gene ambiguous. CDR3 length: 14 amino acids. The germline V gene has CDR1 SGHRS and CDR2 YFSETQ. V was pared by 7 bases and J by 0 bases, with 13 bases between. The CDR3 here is CASSREGLNTEAFF. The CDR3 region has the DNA TGCGCCAGCTCAAGGGAAGGGTTGAACACTGAAGCTTTCTTT.

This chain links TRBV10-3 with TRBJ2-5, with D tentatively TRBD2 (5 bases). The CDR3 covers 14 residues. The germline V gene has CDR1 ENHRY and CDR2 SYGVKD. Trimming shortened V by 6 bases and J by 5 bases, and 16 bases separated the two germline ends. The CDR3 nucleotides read TGTGCCATCAGCGGTCCCACTAGAACGGAGACCCAGTACTTC. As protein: CAISGPTRTETQYF.

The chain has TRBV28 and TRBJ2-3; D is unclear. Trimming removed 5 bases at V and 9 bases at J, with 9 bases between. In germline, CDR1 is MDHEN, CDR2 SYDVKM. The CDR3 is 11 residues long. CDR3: CASSVGPTQYF. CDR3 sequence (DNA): TGTGCCAGCAGTGTTGGGCCCACGCAGTATTTT. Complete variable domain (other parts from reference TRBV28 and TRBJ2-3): DVKVTQSSRYLVKRTGEKVFLECVQDMDHENMFWYRQDPGLGLRLIYFSYDVKMKEKGDIPEGYSVSREKKERFSLILESASTNQTSMYLCASSVGPTQYFGPGTRLTVL.

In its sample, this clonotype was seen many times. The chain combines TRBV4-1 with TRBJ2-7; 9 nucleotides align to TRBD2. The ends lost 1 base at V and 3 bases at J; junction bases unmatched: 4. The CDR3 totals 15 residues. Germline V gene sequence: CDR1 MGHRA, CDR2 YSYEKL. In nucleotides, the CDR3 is TGCGCCAGCAGCCAAGGGGCTAGCGGGAACTACGAGCAGTACGTC. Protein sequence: CASSQGASGNYEQYV.

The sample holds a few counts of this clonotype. The CDR3 reads CASTTGQGTGELFF. The CDR3 nucleotides are TGCGCCAGCACTACTGGACAGGGGACCGGGGAGCTGTTTTTT. The chain employs TRBV4-3 and TRBJ2-2; 9 nucleotides align to TRBD1. CDR3 length: 14 amino acids. V gave up 7 bases and J gave up 5 bases; unmatched junction bases: 5. Germline V CDR1 and CDR2: LGHNA, YSLEER.

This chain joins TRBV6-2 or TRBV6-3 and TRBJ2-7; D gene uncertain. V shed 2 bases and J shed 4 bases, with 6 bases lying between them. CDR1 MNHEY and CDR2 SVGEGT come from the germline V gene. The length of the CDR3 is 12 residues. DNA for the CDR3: TGTGCCAGCAGTTACAGGGATTACGAGCAGTACTTC. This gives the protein CASSYRDYEQYF.

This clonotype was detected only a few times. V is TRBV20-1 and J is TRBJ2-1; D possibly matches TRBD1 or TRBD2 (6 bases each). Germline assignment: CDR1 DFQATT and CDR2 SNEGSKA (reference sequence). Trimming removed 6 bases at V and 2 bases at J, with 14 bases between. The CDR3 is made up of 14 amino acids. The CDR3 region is CSARQEGAYNEQFF. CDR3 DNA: TGCAGTGCCCGCCAGGAGGGGGCCTACAATGAGCAGTTCTTC.

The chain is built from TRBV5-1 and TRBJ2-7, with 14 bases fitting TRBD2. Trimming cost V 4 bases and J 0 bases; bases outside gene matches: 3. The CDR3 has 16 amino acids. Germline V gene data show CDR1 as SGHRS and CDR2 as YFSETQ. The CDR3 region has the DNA TGCGCCAGCAGCCGAGGGACTAGCGGGGGCTCCTACGAGCAGTACTTC. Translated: CASSRGTSGGSYEQYF.

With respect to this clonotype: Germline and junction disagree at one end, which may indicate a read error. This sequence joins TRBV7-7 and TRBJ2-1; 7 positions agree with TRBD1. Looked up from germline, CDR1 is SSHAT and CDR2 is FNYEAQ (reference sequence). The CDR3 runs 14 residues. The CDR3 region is CASSLQQGHNEQFF. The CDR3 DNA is TGTGCTAGCAGCTTACAACAGGGGCACAATGAGCAGTTCTTC.

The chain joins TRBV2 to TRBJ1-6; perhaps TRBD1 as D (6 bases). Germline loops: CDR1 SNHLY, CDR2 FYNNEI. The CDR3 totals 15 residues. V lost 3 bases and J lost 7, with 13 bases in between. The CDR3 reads CASSDQGSPNSPLHF. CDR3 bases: TGTGCCAGCAGTGATCAGGGGAGTCCAAATTCACCCCTCCACTTT.

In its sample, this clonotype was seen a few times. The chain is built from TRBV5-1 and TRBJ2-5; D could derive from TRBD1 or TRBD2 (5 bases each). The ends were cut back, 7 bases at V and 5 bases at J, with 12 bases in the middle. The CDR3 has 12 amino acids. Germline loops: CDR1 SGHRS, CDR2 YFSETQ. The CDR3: CASAPREETQYF. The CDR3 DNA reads TGCGCCAGCGCCCCCAGGGAGGAGACCCAGTACTTC.

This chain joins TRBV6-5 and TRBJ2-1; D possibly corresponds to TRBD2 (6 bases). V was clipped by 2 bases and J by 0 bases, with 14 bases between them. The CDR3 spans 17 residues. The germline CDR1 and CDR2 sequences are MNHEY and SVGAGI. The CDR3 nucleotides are TGTGCCAGCAGTTACAGTCCTGCGGGGCTCTCCTACAATGAGCAGTTCTTC. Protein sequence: CASSYSPAGLSYNEQFF.

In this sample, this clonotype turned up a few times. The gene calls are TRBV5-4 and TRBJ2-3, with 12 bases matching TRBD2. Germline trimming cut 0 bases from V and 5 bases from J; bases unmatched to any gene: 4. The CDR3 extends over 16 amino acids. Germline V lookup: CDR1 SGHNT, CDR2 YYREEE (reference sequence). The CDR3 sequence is CASSLDGGLAGDTQYF. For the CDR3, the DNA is TGTGCCAGCAGCTTGGACGGGGGACTAGCGGGAGATACGCAGTATTTT. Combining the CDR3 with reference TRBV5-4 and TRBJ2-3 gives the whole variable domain ETGVTQSPTHLIKTRGQQVTLRCSSQSGHNTVSWYQQALGQGPQFIFQYYREEENGRGNFPPRFSGLQFPNYSSELNVNALELDDSALYLCASSLDGGLAGDTQYFGPGTRLTVL.

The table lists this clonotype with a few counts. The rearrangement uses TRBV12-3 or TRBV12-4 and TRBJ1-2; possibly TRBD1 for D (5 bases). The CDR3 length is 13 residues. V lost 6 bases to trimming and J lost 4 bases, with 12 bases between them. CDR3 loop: CASRLQDAYGYTF. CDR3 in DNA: TGTGCCAGCAGGCTACAGGACGCCTATGGCTACACCTTC.

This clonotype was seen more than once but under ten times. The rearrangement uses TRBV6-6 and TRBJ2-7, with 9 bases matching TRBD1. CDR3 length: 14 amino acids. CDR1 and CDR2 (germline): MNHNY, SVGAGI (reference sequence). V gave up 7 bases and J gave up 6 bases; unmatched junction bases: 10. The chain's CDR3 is CASMPGQGEPEQYF. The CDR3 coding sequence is TGTGCCAGCATGCCGGGACAGGGTGAGCCCGAGCAGTACTTC.

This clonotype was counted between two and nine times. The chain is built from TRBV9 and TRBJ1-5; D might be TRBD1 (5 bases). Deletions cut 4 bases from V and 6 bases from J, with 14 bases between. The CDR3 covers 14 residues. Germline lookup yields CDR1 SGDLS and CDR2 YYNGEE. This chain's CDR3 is CASSPGPAAQPQHF. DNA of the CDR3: TGTGCCAGCAGCCCAGGGCCCGCCGCTCAGCCCCAGCATTTT.

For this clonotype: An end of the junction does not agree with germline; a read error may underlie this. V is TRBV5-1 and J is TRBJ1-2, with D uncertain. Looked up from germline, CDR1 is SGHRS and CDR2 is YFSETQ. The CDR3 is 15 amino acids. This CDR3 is CASSLVFGKNEGYTF. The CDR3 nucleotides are TGCGCCAGCAGCTTGGTTTTCGGCAAAAACGAGGGCTACACATTC.

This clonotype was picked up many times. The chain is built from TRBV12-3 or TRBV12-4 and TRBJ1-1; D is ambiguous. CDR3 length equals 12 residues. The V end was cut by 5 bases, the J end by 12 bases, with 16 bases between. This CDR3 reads CASSPLGRESFF. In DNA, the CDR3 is TGTGCCAGCAGTCCCCTCGGGCGCGAGTCTTTCTTT.